This TCR beta chain was sequenced during a study of tumor-infiltrating lymphocytes in primary liver carcinoma (dated by TCRdb to the late 2010s). In terms of the full investigation: Surgical resection was performed in China between 2015 and March 2016 on four to six patients with histopathologically diagnosed primary liver carcinoma. Hepatocellular carcinoma (four) or combined HCC and intrahepatic cholangiocarcinoma (one) was present in the five patients, who were three men and two women aged 30 to 69 years. The five patients had tumors of stage T1-T3 N0M0, with maximum diameters ranging from about 4.2 to 10 cm. Samples yielded roughly 3.5 to 8 million productive TCRbeta reads; read depth did not differ significantly between tissue types. Across five regions of each liver tumor, along with adjacent normal tissue and blood, the study brought together TCRbeta repertoire sequencing, expression microarrays and whole-exome sequencing. A total of approximately 35 specimens from 5 patients underwent TCRbeta repertoire sequencing, comprising around 25 tumor regions, 5 adjacent noncancerous liver tissues and 5 peripheral blood samples. Technical replicate repertoires showed high reproducibility, with mean shared-clone rates approximately 0.89 and correlation coefficients above 0.98.

This clonotype was seen more than once but under ten times. What this receptor recognizes is not known. One base away there is no much larger clone; base qualities are not given. Via the germline V gene (reference sequence), CDR1 is SEHNR and CDR2 FQNEAQ. Compared with germline, V lacks 5 bases and J lacks 3 bases; bases without a gene match: 8. The CDR3 runs 15 amino acids, cysteine and phenylalanine included. Only CDR3 DNA remains: 45 bases, in frame from the first base. TRIzol reagent was used to extract blood RNA from unsorted whole blood, while the DNeasy Blood & Tissue kit provided the germline DNA. Chronic HBV infection was present in the patients, and the patients were treatment-naive at sampling. Before surgery, approximately 3.8 milliliters of peripheral blood were drawn into K2EDTA tubes. Using a constant-region primer and ProtoScript II reverse transcriptase, TCRbeta-specific cDNA was reverse-transcribed from around 500 ng total RNA. The TCRbeta libraries were prepared through three rounds of nested multiplex PCR following a slightly modified ARM-PCR procedure. Each of the first two PCR rounds ran for approximately 11 cycles and used multiplex TRBV1-TRBV30 forward primers together with a Cbeta reverse primer. A final 25-cycle PCR with Deep VentR polymerase added sample barcodes and Illumina adapters. Before sequencing, amplicons of 200-500 bp were purified from gel using a QIAquick gel extraction kit. The TCRbeta amplicons were sequenced with 250-bp paired-end reads on an Illumina HiSeq 2500. In the source study's methods: Trimmomatic v0.33 was used to quality-trim the reads, and FLASH v1.2.11 was used to merge paired reads so that full CDR3 sequences could be recovered. V, D and J germline segments were assigned to the rearranged TCRbeta sequences using MiGEC v1.2.1b. Clonotype statistics and Shannon-Wiener diversity indices were calculated with VDJtools v1.0.0. To cut down on sampling bias, every analysis after diversity analysis relied on just the 250 most abundant clonotypes from each sample. TCRdb itself trimmed the public reads at Q25 with fastp, ran MiXCR and retained productive beta chains. All rows with the same CDR3 protein become a single entry with the most common DNA and genes. TCRdb, not the original authors, processed these V and J calls. This sample is represented by 150,000 to 200,000 distinct CDR3 sequences; approximately 60% of them were singletons. 72% of the sample is held by the ten biggest clonotypes.

Broader findings and caveats from the paper: Repertoire overlap was found to be higher between tumor regions (mean roughly 36%) than between tumor-adjacent (approximately 17%) or tumor-blood (14%) pairs, consistent with antigen-driven expansion. Only the TCR beta chain was sequenced, which likely underestimates true repertoire diversity because unpaired alpha chains were not captured. Comparison of CD4+ and CD8+ T cell repertoires was precluded by the use of bulk unsorted samples. A significantly larger repertoire fraction was made up by the top 250 clones in tumors than in blood (p = 0.039). With just four or five patients in the study, the authors point out that the findings should be validated in a larger study.

Recombination connected TRBV7-9 to TRBJ2-7, with 9 central nucleotides matching TRBD1. The sequence came from a man aged 35-49 years with primary liver carcinoma and hepatitis B virus infection. Input material: peripheral blood. The CDR3 reads CASSHGGQGNYEQYF. In nucleotides, the sequence is TGTGCCAGCAGCCACGGGGGACAGGGCAACTACGAGCAGTACTTC.